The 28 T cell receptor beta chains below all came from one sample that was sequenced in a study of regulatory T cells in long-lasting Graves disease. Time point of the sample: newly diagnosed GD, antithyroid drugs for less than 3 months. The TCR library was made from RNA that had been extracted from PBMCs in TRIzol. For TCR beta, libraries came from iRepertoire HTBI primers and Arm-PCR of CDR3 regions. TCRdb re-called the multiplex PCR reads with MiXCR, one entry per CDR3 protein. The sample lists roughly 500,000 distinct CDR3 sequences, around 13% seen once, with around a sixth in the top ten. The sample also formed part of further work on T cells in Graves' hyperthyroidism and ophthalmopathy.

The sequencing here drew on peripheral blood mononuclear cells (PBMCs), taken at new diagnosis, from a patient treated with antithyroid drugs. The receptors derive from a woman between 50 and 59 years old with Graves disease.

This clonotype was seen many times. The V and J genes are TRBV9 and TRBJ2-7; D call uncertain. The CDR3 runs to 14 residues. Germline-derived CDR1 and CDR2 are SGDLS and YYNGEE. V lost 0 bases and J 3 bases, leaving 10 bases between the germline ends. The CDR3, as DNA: TGTGCCAGCAGCGTAGGGGCGGACGTCTACGAGCAGTACTTC. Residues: CASSVGADVYEQYF.

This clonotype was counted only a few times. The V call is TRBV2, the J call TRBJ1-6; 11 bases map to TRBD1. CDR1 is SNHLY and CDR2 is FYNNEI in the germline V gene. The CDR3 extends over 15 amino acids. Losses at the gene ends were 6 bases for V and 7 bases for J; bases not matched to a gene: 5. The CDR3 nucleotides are TGTGCCAGCAGCCTGGACAGGGGGCTGAATTCACCCCTCCACTTT. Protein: CASSLDRGLNSPLHF.

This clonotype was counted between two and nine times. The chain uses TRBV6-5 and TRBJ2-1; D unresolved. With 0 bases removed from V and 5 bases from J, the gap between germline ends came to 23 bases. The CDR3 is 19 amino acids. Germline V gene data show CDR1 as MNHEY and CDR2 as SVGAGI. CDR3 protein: CASSYSQVGRLPEDNEQFF. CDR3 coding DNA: TGTGCCAGCAGTTACTCTCAAGTGGGTAGGCTCCCCGAAGACAATGAGCAGTTCTTC.

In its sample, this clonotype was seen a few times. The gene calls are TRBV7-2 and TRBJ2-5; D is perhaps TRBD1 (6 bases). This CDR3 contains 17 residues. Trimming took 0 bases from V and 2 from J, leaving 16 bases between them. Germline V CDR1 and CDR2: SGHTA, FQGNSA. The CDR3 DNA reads TGTGCCAGCAGCTTAGCGAGTCGACAGGCCCAACAAGAGACCCAGTACTTC. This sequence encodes CASSLASRQAQQETQYF.

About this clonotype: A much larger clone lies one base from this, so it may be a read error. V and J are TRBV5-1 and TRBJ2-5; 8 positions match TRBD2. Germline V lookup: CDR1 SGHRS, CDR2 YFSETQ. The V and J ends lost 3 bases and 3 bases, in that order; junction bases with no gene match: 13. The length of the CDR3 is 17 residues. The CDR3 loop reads CASSSGLVGEGKETQYF. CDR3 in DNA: TGCGCCAGCAGCTCGGGACTAGTGGGAGAGGGGAAAGAGACCCAGTACTTC.

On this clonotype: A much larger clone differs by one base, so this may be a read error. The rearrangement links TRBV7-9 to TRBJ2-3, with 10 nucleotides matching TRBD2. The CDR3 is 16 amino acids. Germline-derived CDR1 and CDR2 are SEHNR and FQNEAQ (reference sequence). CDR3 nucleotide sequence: TGTGCCAGCAGCCTTATGGGTCTAGCGGGAGTTGATACGCAGTGTTTT. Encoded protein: CASSLMGLAGVDTQCF.

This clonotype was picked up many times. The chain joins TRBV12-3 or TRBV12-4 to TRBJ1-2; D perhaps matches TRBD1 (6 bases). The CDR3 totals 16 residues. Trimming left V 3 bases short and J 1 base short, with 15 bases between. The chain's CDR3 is CASSFRGGGRNYGYTF. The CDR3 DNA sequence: TGTGCCAGCAGTTTTAGAGGGGGGGGGCGTAACTATGGCTACACCTTC.

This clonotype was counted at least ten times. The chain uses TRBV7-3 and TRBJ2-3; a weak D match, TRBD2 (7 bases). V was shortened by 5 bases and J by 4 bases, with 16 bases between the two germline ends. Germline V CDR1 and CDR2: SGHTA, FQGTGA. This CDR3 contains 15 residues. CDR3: CASSPRGGDADTQYF. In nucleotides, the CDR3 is TGTGCCAGCAGCCCCCGAGGGGGGGACGCAGATACGCAGTATTTT.

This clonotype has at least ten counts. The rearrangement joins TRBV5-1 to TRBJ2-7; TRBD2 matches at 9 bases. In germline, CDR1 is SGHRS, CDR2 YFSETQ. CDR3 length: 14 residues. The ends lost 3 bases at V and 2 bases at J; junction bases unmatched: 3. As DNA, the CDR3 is TGCGCCAGCAGCTATAGCGGGAGCGCCTACGAGCAGTACTTC. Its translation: CASSYSGSAYEQYF.

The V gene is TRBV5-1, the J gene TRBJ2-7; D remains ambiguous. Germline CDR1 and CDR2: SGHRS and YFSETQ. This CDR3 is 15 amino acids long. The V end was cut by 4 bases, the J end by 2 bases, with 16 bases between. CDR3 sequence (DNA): TGCGCCAGCAGCAAACCAAACTGGCCTACCTACGAGCAGTACTTC. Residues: CASSKPNWPTYEQYF.

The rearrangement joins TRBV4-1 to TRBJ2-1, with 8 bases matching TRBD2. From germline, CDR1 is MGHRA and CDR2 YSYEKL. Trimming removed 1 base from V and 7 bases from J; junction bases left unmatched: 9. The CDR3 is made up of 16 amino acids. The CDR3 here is CASSQGRTSSRNEQFF. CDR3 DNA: TGCGCCAGCAGCCAAGGCCGGACTAGCTCCCGAAATGAGCAGTTCTTC.

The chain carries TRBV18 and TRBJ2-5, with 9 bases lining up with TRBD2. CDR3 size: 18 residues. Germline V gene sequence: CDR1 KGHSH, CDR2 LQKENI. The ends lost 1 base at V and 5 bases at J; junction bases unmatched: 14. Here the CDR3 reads CASSPQLGLARSWETQYF. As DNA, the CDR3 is TGTGCCAGCTCACCACAGTTGGGACTAGCCCGAAGTTGGGAGACCCAGTACTTC.

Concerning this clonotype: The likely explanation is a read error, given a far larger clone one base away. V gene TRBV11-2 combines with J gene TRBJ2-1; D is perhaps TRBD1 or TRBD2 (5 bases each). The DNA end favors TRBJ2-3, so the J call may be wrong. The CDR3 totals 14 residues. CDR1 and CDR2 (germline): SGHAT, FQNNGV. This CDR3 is CASSLDSGTGTQYF. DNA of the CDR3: TGTGCCAGCAGCCTGGACTCAGGCACAGGTACGCAGTATTTT.

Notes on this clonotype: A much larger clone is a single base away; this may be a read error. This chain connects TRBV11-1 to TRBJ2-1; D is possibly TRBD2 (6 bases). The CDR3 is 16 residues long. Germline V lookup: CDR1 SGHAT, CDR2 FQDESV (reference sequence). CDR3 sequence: CANSLGSGASYNEQFF. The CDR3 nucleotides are TGTGCCAACAGCTTGGGTAGCGGTGCCTCCTACAATGAGCAGTTCTTC. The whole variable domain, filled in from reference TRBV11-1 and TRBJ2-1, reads EAEVAQSPRYKITEKSQAVAFWCDPISGHATLYWYRQILGQGPELLVQFQDESVVDDSQLPKDRFSAERLKGVDSTLKIQPAELGDSAMYLCANSLGSGASYNEQFFGPGTRLTVL.

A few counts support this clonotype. CDR3 coding DNA: TGTGCCAGCAGGAGAAGCCGTAATACCTACGAGCAGTACTTC. Translated: CASRRSRNTYEQYF. The rearrangement joins TRBV6-1 to TRBJ2-7, with no clear D. CDR1 is MNHNS and CDR2 is SASEGT in the germline V gene. The V end was cut by 6 bases, the J end by 2 bases, with 14 bases between. The CDR3 is made up of 14 amino acids.

The CDR3 loop is CASSYSVAFGRAGEQYF. The CDR3, as DNA: TGTGCCAGCAGTTACTCCGTTGCGTTTGGGCGGGCCGGCGAGCAGTACTTC. This sequence joins TRBV6-5 and TRBJ2-7, with D possibly TRBD2 on 5 matching bases. Germline CDR1 is MNHEY and CDR2 is SVGAGI. The CDR3 spans 17 residues. V was cut by 0 bases and J by 6 bases, with 21 bases left in between.

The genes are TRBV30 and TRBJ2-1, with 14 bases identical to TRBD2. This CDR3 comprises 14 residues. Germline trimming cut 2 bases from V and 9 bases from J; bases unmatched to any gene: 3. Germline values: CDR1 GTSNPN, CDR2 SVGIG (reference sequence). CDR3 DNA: TGTGCCTGGAGTATGGGACTAGCGGGAGTTGAGCAGTTCTTC. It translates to CAWSMGLAGVEQFF.

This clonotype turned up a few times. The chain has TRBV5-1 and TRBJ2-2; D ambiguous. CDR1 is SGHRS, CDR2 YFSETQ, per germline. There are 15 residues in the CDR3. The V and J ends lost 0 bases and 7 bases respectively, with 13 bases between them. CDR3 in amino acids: CASSLAWGPIGELFF. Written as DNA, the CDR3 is TGCGCCAGCAGCTTGGCGTGGGGTCCCATCGGGGAGCTGTTTTTT.

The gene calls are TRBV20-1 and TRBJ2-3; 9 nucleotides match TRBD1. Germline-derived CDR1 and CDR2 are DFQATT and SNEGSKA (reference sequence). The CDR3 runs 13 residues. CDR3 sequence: CRAGTGLTDTQYF. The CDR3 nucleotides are TGCAGGGCCGGGACAGGGCTCACAGATACGCAGTATTTT.

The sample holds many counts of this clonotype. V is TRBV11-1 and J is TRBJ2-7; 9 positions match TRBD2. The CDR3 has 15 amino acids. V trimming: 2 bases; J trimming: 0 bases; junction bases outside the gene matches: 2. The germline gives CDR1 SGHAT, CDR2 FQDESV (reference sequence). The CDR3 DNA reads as TGTGCCAGCAGCTTACTAGCGGGATACTCCTACGAGCAGTACTTC. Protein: CASSLLAGYSYEQYF.

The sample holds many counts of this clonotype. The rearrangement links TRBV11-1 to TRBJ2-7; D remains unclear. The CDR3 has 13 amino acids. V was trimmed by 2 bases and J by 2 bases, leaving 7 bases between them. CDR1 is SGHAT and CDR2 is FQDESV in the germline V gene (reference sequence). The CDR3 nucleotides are TGTGCCAGCAGCTTAAGGTGGACCTACGAGCAGTACTTC. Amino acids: CASSLRWTYEQYF.

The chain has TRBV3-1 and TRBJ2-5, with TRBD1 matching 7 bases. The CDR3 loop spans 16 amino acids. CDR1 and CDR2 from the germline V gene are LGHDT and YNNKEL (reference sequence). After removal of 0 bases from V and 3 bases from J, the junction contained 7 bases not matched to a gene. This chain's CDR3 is CASSQDEGAGEETQYF. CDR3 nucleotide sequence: TGTGCCAGCAGCCAAGATGAGGGGGCAGGGGAAGAGACCCAGTACTTC.

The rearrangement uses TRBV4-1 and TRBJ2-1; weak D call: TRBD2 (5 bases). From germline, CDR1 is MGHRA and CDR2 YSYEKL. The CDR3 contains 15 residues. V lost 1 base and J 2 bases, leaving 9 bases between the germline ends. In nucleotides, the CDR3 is TGCGCCAGCAGCCAAGTGGAGGTCCCCTACAATGAGCAGTTCTTC. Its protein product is CASSQVEVPYNEQFF.

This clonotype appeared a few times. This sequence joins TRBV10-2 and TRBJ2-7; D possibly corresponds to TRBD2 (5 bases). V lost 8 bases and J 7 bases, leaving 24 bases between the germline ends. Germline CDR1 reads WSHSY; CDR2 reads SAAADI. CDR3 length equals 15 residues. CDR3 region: CASGEVGVRGREQYF. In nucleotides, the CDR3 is TGCGCCAGCGGAGAAGTAGGAGTTCGGGGAAGGGAGCAGTACTTC.

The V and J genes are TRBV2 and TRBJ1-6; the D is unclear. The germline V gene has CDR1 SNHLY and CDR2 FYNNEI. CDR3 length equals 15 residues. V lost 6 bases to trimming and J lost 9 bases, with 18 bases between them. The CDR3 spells CASSFLEKDSSPLHF. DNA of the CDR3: TGTGCCAGCAGCTTCTTAGAAAAGGATAGTTCACCCCTCCACTTT.

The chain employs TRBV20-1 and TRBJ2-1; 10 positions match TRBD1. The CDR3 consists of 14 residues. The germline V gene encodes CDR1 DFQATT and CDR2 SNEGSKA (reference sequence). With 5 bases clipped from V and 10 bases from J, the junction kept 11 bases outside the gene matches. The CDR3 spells CSAGRQGAMGEQFF. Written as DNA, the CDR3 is TGCAGTGCTGGGCGACAGGGGGCGATGGGAGAGCAGTTCTTC.

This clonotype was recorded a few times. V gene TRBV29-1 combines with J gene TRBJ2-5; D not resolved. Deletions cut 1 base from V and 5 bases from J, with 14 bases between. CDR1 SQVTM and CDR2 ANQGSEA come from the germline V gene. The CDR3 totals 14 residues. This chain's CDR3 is CSVEVGTGGETQYF. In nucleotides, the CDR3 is TGCAGCGTTGAAGTTGGTACGGGTGGGGAGACCCAGTACTTC.

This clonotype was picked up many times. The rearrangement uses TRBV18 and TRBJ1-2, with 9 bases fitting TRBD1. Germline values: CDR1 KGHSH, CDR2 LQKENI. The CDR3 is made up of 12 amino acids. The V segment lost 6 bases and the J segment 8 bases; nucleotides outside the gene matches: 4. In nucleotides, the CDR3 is TGTGCCAGCTCTAGGACAGGGGACGGCTACACCTTC. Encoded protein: CASSRTGDGYTF. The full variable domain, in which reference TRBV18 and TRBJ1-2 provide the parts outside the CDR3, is NAGVMQNPRHLVRRRGQEARLRCSPMKGHSHVYWYRQLPEEGLKFMVYLQKENIIDESGMPKERFSAEFPKEGPSILRIQQVVRGDSAAYFCASSRTGDGYTFGSGTRLTVV.